The T cell receptor (beta chain) described here comes from a study of cytomegalovirus exposure and HLA in healthy donors. On the study more broadly: The 90 to 150 validation repertoires matched the 666 first-cohort repertoires in platform, a later analysis reported. Study observations and caveats: A few CMV-associated chains were confirmed in vitro to be specific for CMV antigens.

Sequenced by immunoSEQ multiplex PCR; TCRdb stores in-frame clones only, minus some. This sample has roughly 200,000 clones, with roughly 77% found just once. A note on this clone: Antigen specificity is unknown.

The donors formed part of the roughly 110-subject validation cohort, distinct from the roughly 640-subject first cohort. Per germline, CDR1 SGHRS and CDR2 YFSETQ. V was cut by 6 bases and J by 2 bases, with 15 bases left in between. The CDR3 loop spans 14 amino acids. The material sequenced was PBMCs. The gene calls are TRBV5-1 and TRBJ2-7, with D possibly matching TRBD2 (7 bases). This TCR derives from a woman aged 25-40 years in good health and CMV-seronegative. As DNA, the CDR3 is TGCGCCAGCACCCCGGGGGGCAGCCCCTACGAGCAGTACTTC. It translates to CASTPGGSPYEQYF.